Each of the 20 T cell receptor beta chains below was sequenced from the same sample in a study of tumor-infiltrating lymphocytes in primary liver carcinoma (dated by TCRdb to about 2017). TCRdb lists the instrument as Illumina HiSeq 2500. A constant-region primer and ProtoScript II reverse transcriptase were used to reverse-transcribe TCRbeta-specific cDNA from roughly 500 ng total RNA. Construction of the TCRbeta libraries relied on three nested rounds of multiplex PCR, following a slightly modified ARM-PCR procedure. Each of the first two PCR rounds ran for around 10 cycles using multiplex TRBV1-TRBV30 forward primers together with a Cbeta reverse primer. TCRdb trimmed the raw reads at Q25, called clones with MiXCR and kept productive beta chains. Here each entry gathers all rows of one CDR3 protein and keeps the most common genes and DNA. The sample records hundreds of thousands of distinct CDR3 sequences, 50% to 75% of which are singletons. Of the sample, over 15% is held by the ten largest clones.

Blood RNA was extracted from unsorted whole blood using TRIzol reagent, and germline DNA was obtained with the DNeasy Blood & Tissue kit. The specimen was peripheral blood. These receptor sequences come from a woman aged 25 to 39 with primary liver carcinoma and hepatitis B virus infection.

V and J are TRBV5-1 and TRBJ2-1, with D maybe TRBD2 (5 bases). Germline assignment: CDR1 SGHRS and CDR2 YFSETQ. Trimming cost V 1 base and J 12 bases, with 17 bases left between them. This CDR3 region has 14 residues. In nucleotides, the CDR3 is TGCGCCAGCAGCTTGAGGTCGGGGTCCGGGGTGCAGTTCTTC. Amino acids: CASSLRSGSGVQFF.

This clonotype came up a few times. This sequence joins TRBV10-3 and TRBJ1-3; D gene uncertain. V gave up 3 bases and J gave up 2 bases, with 2 bases separating them. There are 12 residues in the CDR3. The germline V gene encodes CDR1 ENHRY and CDR2 SYGVKD. The CDR3 DNA sequence: TGTGCCATCAGTGATCCTGGAAACACCATATATTTT. Amino acids: CAISDPGNTIYF.

This clonotype was picked up a small number of times. The rearrangement links TRBV12-3 or TRBV12-4 to TRBJ1-5; D not resolved. This CDR3 is 12 amino acids long. The ends were cut back, 4 bases at V and 5 bases at J, with 6 bases in the middle. The CDR3 region is CASSSKDQPQHF. The CDR3 DNA is TGTGCCAGCAGTTCCAAAGATCAGCCCCAGCATTTT.

This clonotype was seen a few times. The rearrangement joins TRBV6-6 to TRBJ1-4; D is undetermined. The CDR3 covers 14 residues. The ends were cut back, 7 bases at V and 5 bases at J, with 14 bases in the middle. CDR1 MNHNY and CDR2 SVGAGI come from the germline V gene (reference sequence). CDR3 bases: TGTGCCAGCAAAAAAATTACCGAAAATGAAAAACTGTTTTTT. Its translation is CASKKITENEKLFF.

This clonotype occurred many times. The J gene is TRBJ1-1, the V gene TRBV11-2; D ambiguous. V was trimmed by 5 bases and J by 5 bases, leaving 15 bases between them. The germline gives CDR1 SGHAT, CDR2 FQNNGV. This CDR3 has 14 residues. CDR3 DNA: TGTGCCAGCAGCCCGAAGGAGGGTAGGACTGAAGCTTTCTTT. Translated: CASSPKEGRTEAFF.

Remarks on this clonotype: A much larger clone lies one base from this, so it may be a read error. The V call is TRBV12-3 or TRBV12-4, the J call TRBJ2-3; 9 positions match TRBD1. The CDR3 has 16 residues. V shed 5 bases, J shed 1 base, and the junction held 7 bases outside the gene matches. CDR3 DNA: TGTGCCAGCAGTCACAGGGGGCGCGAGGGCACAGATACGCAGTATTTT. Translated: CASSHRGREGTDTQYF.

The chain has TRBV11-2 and TRBJ2-2, with D maybe TRBD2 (5 bases). Per germline, CDR1 SGHAT and CDR2 FQNNGV. V was shortened by 7 bases and J by 8 bases, with 20 bases between the two germline ends. This CDR3 contains 15 residues. DNA of the CDR3: TGTGCCAGCACCTCTACTATAGCGAGCACAGGGGAGCTGTTTTTT. This codes for CASTSTIASTGELFF.

In regard to this clonotype: One base away lies a much larger clone, so this may be a sequencing read error. No conserved phenylalanine or tryptophan ends this CDR3, so it is likely a read error. This chain uses TRBV29-1 with TRBJ2-7; D is ambiguous. V was trimmed by 4 bases and J by 0 bases, leaving 7 bases between them. The CDR3 extends over 12 amino acids. Germline V gives CDR1 SQVTM, CDR2 ANQGSEA. The CDR3 protein is CSVGRSSYEQYL. The CDR3 nucleotides read TGCAGCGTTGGGCGGAGCTCCTACGAGCAGTACCTC.

With respect to this clonotype: One end of the junction varies from germline; a read error may be responsible. The chain couples TRBV11-2 to TRBJ2-1; D could derive from TRBD1 or TRBD2 (5 bases each). The CDR3 spans 16 residues. Germline assignment: CDR1 SGHAT and CDR2 FQNNGV. CDR3 sequence reads: CVSSLVTEGRYNEQFF. As DNA, the CDR3 is TGTGTCAGCAGCTTAGTGACAGAGGGCCGTTACAATGAGCAGTTCTTC.

Only a few counts were recorded for this clonotype. The chain combines TRBV12-3 or TRBV12-4 with TRBJ1-1; no clear D gene. Trimming cost V 2 bases and J 4 bases, with 5 bases left between them. The CDR3 totals 12 residues. The CDR3 region is CASSLRLTEAFF. The CDR3, as DNA: TGTGCCAGCAGTTTAAGGCTCACTGAAGCTTTCTTT.

This clonotype was picked up one time. Just one base apart from a much larger clone, this may be a read error. This chain joins TRBV10-3 and TRBJ2-7; 9 bases are shared with TRBD2. CDR3 size: 11 residues. Germline CDR1 and CDR2: ENHRY and SYGVKD. Losses at the gene ends were 4 bases for V and 13 bases for J; bases not matched to a gene: 5. This CDR3 reads CAISVSGSNYF. The CDR3 region has the DNA TGTGCCATCAGTGTTAGCGGGAGTAACTACTTC.

V is TRBV7-9 and J is TRBJ2-1, with D unresolved. Trimming pared 5 bases from V and 0 bases from J, leaving 14 bases between. CDR1 SEHNR and CDR2 FQNEAQ come from the germline V gene (reference sequence). This CDR3 spans 16 amino acids. The CDR3 here is CASSLTEGNSYNEQFF. CDR3 nucleotides: TGTGCCAGCAGCCTAACGGAAGGCAACTCCTACAATGAGCAGTTCTTC.

The chain is built from TRBV6-5 and TRBJ1-6, with D possibly TRBD1 on 5 matching bases. The CDR3 covers 15 residues. V lost 4 bases to trimming and J lost 9 bases, with 16 bases between them. Germline V gives CDR1 MNHEY, CDR2 SVGAGI. Here the CDR3 reads CASSSVDKGASPLHF. CDR3 coding DNA: TGTGCCAGCAGTTCCGTGGACAAGGGTGCTTCACCCCTCCACTTT.

V gene TRBV29-1 combines with J gene TRBJ2-5; D not resolved. CDR1 is SQVTM, CDR2 ANQGSEA, per germline. The CDR3 loop spans 14 amino acids. The CDR3 DNA sequence: TGCAGAGTCGTCCGCCGAGGCGATGTGGAGACCCAGTACTTC. Amino acid sequence: CRVVRRGDVETQYF.

Turning to this clonotype: The missing conserved phenylalanine or tryptophan at the end of this CDR3 makes a read error likely. V is TRBV28 and J is TRBJ2-1; D possibly corresponds to TRBD2 (5 bases). The CDR3 is 11 amino acids. V gave up 5 bases and J gave up 11 bases, with 10 bases separating them. The germline V gene has CDR1 MDHEN and CDR2 SYDVKM. The CDR3 nucleotides are TGTGCCAGCAGTCCCCCGGGAAAGCAGTTCCTC. Amino acids: CASSPPGKQFL.

Turning to this clonotype: A much larger clone is a single base away; this may be a read error. The chain has TRBV6-5 and TRBJ2-5; a weak D match, TRBD1 (5 bases). Trimming removed 6 bases from V and 7 bases from J, with 15 bases in between. CDR1 and CDR2 from the germline V gene are MNHEY and SVGAGI. CDR3 length: 13 amino acids. The CDR3 loop reads CASRPGFLGTQYF. CDR3 coding DNA: TGTGCCAGCAGACCAGGGTTTCTGGGGACCCAGTACTTC.

This clonotype was seen a handful of times. This chain connects TRBV29-1 to TRBJ1-1; tentatively, D is TRBD1 (6 bases). The CDR3 has 13 residues. The germline CDR1 and CDR2 sequences are SQVTM and ANQGSEA. V lost 7 bases and J lost 3, with 15 bases in between. Written as DNA, the CDR3 is TGCAGCGGATCCCAGGGGATATACACTGAAGCTTTCTTT. It is translated as CSGSQGIYTEAFF.

Only a few counts were recorded for this clonotype. This chain joins TRBV6-4 and TRBJ2-2, with D maybe TRBD2 (5 bases). Germline lookup yields CDR1 MRHNA and CDR2 SNTAGT. The CDR3 totals 16 residues. Deletions cut 6 bases from V and 6 bases from J, with 20 bases between. The CDR3 loop reads CASSDPGIASSGELFF. The DNA of the CDR3 is TGTGCCAGCAGCGACCCGGGAATAGCTTCATCCGGGGAGCTGTTTTTT.

Notes on this clonotype: A much larger clone is a single base away; this may be a read error. The V call is TRBV7-9, the J call TRBJ2-7; no definite D call. V was trimmed by 1 base and J by 0 bases, leaving 16 bases between them. Germline CDR1 and CDR2: SEHNR and FQNEAQ (reference sequence). The CDR3 sequence is 17 residues long. The CDR3 reads CASSLGPEGPSSYEQYF. The CDR3 nucleotides are TGTGCCAGCAGCTTAGGGCCGGAAGGGCCGAGCTCCTACGAGCAGTACTTC.

The chain carries TRBV6-6 and TRBJ2-5; TRBD2 agrees at 7 bases. The J segment lost 2 bases and the V segment lost 6 bases, leaving 15 bases of the junction unmatched. This CDR3 is built from 17 residues. Germline V gene data show CDR1 as MNHNY and CDR2 as SVGAGI (reference sequence). The CDR3: CASRPQFTSEVQETQYF. The DNA for the CDR3 is TGTGCCAGCAGGCCTCAATTTACTAGCGAGGTTCAAGAGACCCAGTACTTC.